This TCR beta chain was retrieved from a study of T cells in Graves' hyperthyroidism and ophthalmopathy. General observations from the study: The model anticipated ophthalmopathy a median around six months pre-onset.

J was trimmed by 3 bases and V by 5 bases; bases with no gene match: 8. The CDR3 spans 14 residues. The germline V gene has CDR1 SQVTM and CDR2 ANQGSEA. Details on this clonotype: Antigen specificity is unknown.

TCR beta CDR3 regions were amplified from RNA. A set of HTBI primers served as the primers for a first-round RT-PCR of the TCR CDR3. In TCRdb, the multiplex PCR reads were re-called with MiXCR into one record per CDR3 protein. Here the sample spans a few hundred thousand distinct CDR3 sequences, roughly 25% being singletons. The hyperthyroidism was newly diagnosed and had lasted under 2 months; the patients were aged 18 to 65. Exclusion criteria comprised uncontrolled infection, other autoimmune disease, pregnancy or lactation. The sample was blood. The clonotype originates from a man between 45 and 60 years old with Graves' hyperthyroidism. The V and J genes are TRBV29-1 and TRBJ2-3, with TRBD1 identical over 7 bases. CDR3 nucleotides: TGCAGCGTTCGCCCTACAGGGGTAACAGATACGCAGTATTTT. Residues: CSVRPTGVTDTQYF.